The 7 T cell receptor beta chains given below trace back to one sample, sequenced in a study of shared clonotypes between healthy human individuals. Profiling relied on immunoSEQ multiplex PCR, and the TCRdb table lists in-frame clones only, not all of them. The sample lists roughly 1.4 million clones, roughly 98.5% seen once, with about 0.4% in the top ten. The source material was naive CD4+ T cells sorted from blood. Subset: CD45RA+ positively selected. The receptors come from a man aged 30 to 45 in good health.

Of note for this clone: Other DNA variants within this sample encode the same CDR3. This sequence joins TRBV18 and TRBJ1-5, with 8 positions matching TRBD1. V lost 3 bases, J lost 5 bases, and 6 bases stayed unmatched. CDR3 length: 15 amino acids. CDR1 and CDR2 from the germline V gene are KGHSH and LQKENI. DNA of the CDR3: TGTGCCAGCTCACCCTGGACAGGGTCCGATCAGCCCCAGCATTTT. Residues: CASSPWTGSDQPQHF.

The genes are TRBV9 and TRBJ1-1, with D hard to call. Germline lookup yields CDR1 SGDLS and CDR2 YYNGEE. V was cut by 6 bases and J by 6 bases, with 18 bases left in between. The CDR3 extends over 14 amino acids. The CDR3 DNA reads TGTGCCAGCACCCCGGGCCTTTTCAACGCTGAAGCTTTCTTT. This encodes CASTPGLFNAEAFF. Combining the CDR3 with reference TRBV9 and TRBJ1-1 gives the whole variable domain DSGVTQTPKHLITATGQRVTLRCSPRSGDLSVYWYQQSLDQGLQFLIQYYNGEERAKGNILERFSAQQFPDLHSELNLSSLELGDSALYFCASTPGLFNAEAFFGQGTRLTVV.

This chain links TRBV5-4 with TRBJ2-7; D is unclear. The V gene's germline CDR1 is SGHNT and CDR2 YYREEE (reference sequence). The CDR3 covers 13 residues. V was pared by 5 bases and J by 2 bases, with 11 bases between. The CDR3 is CASSNTGPYEQYF. The CDR3 DNA reads TGTGCCAGCAGTAATACTGGACCCTACGAGCAGTACTTC. Full variable domain (remainder filled in from reference TRBV5-4 and TRBJ2-7): ETGVTQSPTHLIKTRGQQVTLRCSSQSGHNTVSWYQQALGQGPQFIFQYYREEENGRGNFPPRFSGLQFPNYSSELNVNALELDDSALYLCASSNTGPYEQYFGPGTRLTVT.

The V gene is TRBV2, the J gene TRBJ2-7, with D possibly being TRBD2 (6 bases). The CDR3 sequence is 14 residues long. V was pared by 1 base and J by 3 bases, with 10 bases between. Germline assignment: CDR1 SNHLY and CDR2 FYNNEI. The CDR3 region has the DNA TGTGCCAGCAGTGAAGACGGGGGAAACTACGAGCAGTACTTC. Encoded protein: CASSEDGGNYEQYF.

This chain connects TRBV18 to TRBJ1-5; the D gene is possibly TRBD1 (5 bases). V was clipped by 6 bases and J by 7 bases, with 16 bases between them. The germline V gene has CDR1 KGHSH and CDR2 LQKENI. The CDR3 length is 14 residues. The CDR3 bases are TGTGCCAGCTCCGGGGGAGGGGCGATCCAGCCCCAGCATTTT. Translation: CASSGGGAIQPQHF.

V usage is TRBV6-4 and J usage is TRBJ2-2; D is possibly TRBD2 (5 bases). The germline gives CDR1 MRHNA, CDR2 SNTAGT. Trimming removed 6 bases from V and 7 bases from J, with 12 bases in between. The CDR3 sequence is 13 residues long. The DNA for the CDR3 is TGTGCCAGCAGCCAGGACCGGGGCGGGGAGCTGTTTTTT. Amino acids: CASSQDRGGELFF.

The chain uses TRBV29-1 and TRBJ2-3; 12 positions agree with TRBD2. This CDR3 is built from 14 residues. The V gene end was trimmed by 6 bases and the J gene end by 3 bases; junction bases not matched to a gene: 4. Germline CDR1 reads SQVTM; CDR2 reads ANQGSEA. The CDR3 loop is CSVKTSGSTDTQYF. The CDR3 DNA reads TGCAGCGTCAAGACTAGCGGGAGTACAGATACGCAGTATTTT.